Reported below is one TCR beta chain. Its antigen is not known. These data originate in a study of cytomegalovirus exposure and HLA in healthy donors. Measured with immunoSEQ multiplex PCR; TCRdb has only the in-frame clones, and not every one. The sample contains about 120,000 clones, roughly nine tenths of which appear only once. Study findings and constraints: Cytomegalovirus status, reportedly, was diagnosed with high specificity and sensitivity by the classifier. Researchers reported that a few CMV-associated chains were confirmed in vitro as CMV antigen-specific. In the roughly 110 validation repertoires, approximately 94% of cluster scores exceeded 0, per a later analysis.

This clonotype was sampled from a man aged 18 to 29 in good health and CMV-seropositive. The sample was PBMCs.

The CDR3 nucleotides read TGCGCCAGCAGCCAGAGAGGTCTTAGCACAGATACGCAGTATTTT. Encoded protein: CASSQRGLSTDTQYF. This chain connects TRBV4-1 to TRBJ2-3; unclear D gene. Trimming left V 3 bases short and J 0 bases short, with 10 bases between. CDR1 is MGHRA, CDR2 YSYEKL, per germline. This CDR3 has 15 residues.